This is a list of T cell receptor beta chains from one sample in a study of T cell repertoires in cytomegalovirus infection. TCRdb reanalysed the reads using MiXCR and keeps one entry per CDR3 protein. Of approximately 550,000 distinct CDR3 sequences in the sample, approximately 15% were seen once. Sample: CD8+ T cells from PBMCs. Every receptor here comes from a human donor in good health (CMV status not recorded). Some clones in this sample may be carry-over from other donors' samples. CDR3s include the opening cysteine and the closing phenylalanine or tryptophan. The order of the fields is clone size, J gene, D gene, V gene, CDR3 DNA, CDR3 protein. D genes are given only for firm matches. Not every row has a clone size; where given, it reads once, few, many or a size class.

>few|TRBJ2-7|TRBD2|TRBV5-5
TGTGCCAGCAGTCCGACTAGCGGGGGTTATTCCTACGAGCAGTACTTC
CASSPTSGGYSYEQYF
>-|TRBJ1-5|TRBD1|TRBV5-1
TGCGCCAGCAGCTCAAAGACAGGGGGCGAAAGGAGCAATCAGCCCCAGCATTTT
CASSSKTGGERSNQPQHF
>few|TRBJ2-7|TRBD2|TRBV29-1
TGCAGCGTTGAAGATCGGGGGGGAGGCTACGAGCAGTACTTC
CSVEDRGGGYEQYF
>-|TRBJ2-3|TRBD2|TRBV9
TGTGCCAGCAGCGTAGTAGGCCCCCCCCAGCGGGGGACAGATACGCAGTATTTT
CASSVVGPPQRGTDTQYF
>few|TRBJ1-6|-|TRBV27
TGTGCCAGCAGTTCCTCGGTGGGCGTGATTTCACCCCTCCACTTT
CASSSSVGVISPLHF
>many|TRBJ1-1|-|TRBV7-9
TGTGCCAGCAGCTTAGGTGGACCTGAAGCTTTCTTT
CASSLGGPEAFF
>many|TRBJ1-2|TRBD1|TRBV27
TGTGCCAGCGGACAACAGGGGAACTATGGCTACACCTTC
CASGQQGNYGYTF
>few|TRBJ1-1|TRBD1|TRBV14
TGTGCCAGCAGCCAAGTTGACAGGGGAACTGAAGCTTTCTTT
CASSQVDRGTEAFF
>many|TRBJ2-4|-|TRBV28
TGTGCCAGCAGTCCGAGGTGGAGGGCCAAAAACATTCAGTACTTC
CASSPRWRAKNIQYF
>-|TRBJ1-2|-|TRBV20-1
TGCAGTGCTAGAGATTGGGGGAACTATGGCTACACCTTC
CSARDWGNYGYTF
>many|TRBJ2-7|-|TRBV7-6
TGTGCCAGCAGCCGACCGGGGTCCTCCTACGAGCAGTACTTC
CASSRPGSSYEQYF
>many|TRBJ1-5|TRBD1|TRBV12-3/TRBV12-4
TGTGCCAGCAGCCCCGGGACAGGATTTCAGCCCCAGCATTTT
CASSPGTGFQPQHF
>-|TRBJ1-5|TRBD1|TRBV7-6
TGTGCCAGCAGCTTAGCCGGCGGGACAGGGAATCAGCCCCAGCATTTT
CASSLAGGTGNQPQHF
>many|TRBJ2-3|-|TRBV27
TGTGCCAGCAGTTTGGGCCTAGTTCCAGATACGCAGTATTTT
CASSLGLVPDTQYF
>many|TRBJ1-1|-|TRBV25-1
TGTGCCAGCACCGCGGGGGACCTCGCAGCTTTCTTT
CASTAGDLAAFF
>-|TRBJ2-3|TRBD2|TRBV2
TGTGCCAGCAGCGCTCCAGCGGGACCTAGCACAGATACGCAGTATTTT
CASSAPAGPSTDTQYF
>many|TRBJ2-3|TRBD1|TRBV15
TGTGCCACCAGCAGAGACGACAGGGTGGGCTACGGCACAGATACGCAGTATTTT
CATSRDDRVGYGTDTQYF
>-|TRBJ2-5|-|TRBV20-1
TGCAGTGCTAGGCGGCAGGACCAAGAGACCCAGTACTTC
CSARRQDQETQYF
>many|TRBJ1-6|-|TRBV7-9
TGTGCCAGCAGCTTAGCTCGCGACGGGAATTCACCCCTCCACTTT
CASSLARDGNSPLHF
>many|TRBJ2-3|TRBD2|TRBV28
TGTGCCAGCAGACATAAGTCGGCTAGCGGGAAGACAGATACGCAGTATTTT
CASRHKSASGKTDTQYF
>few|TRBJ2-2|-|TRBV6-2/TRBV6-3
TGTGCCAGCAGTTACTCCCGGACGGCTAACACCGGGGAGCTGTTTTTT
CASSYSRTANTGELFF
>-|TRBJ2-7|-|TRBV7-8
TGTGCCAGCAGCTTAGGGGGTGCCCGCGAGACGTACTTC
CASSLGGARETYF
>many|TRBJ2-5|TRBD2|TRBV7-9
TGTGCCAGCAGCTCGCCCGCCTGGGGGTCTAGCGGGAGGGCCCAGGAGACCCAGTACTTC
CASSSPAWGSSGRAQETQYF
>many|TRBJ2-5|-|TRBV7-6
TGTGCCAGCAGCTTGGGGTTGAGGGACCAAGAGACCCAGTACTTC
CASSLGLRDQETQYF
>once|TRBJ2-2|-|TRBV5-8
TGTGCCAGCAGCCCCCCCGACGGCTACGGAACCGGGGAGCTGTTTTTT
CASSPPDGYGTGELFF
>few|TRBJ2-2|TRBD2|TRBV27
TGTGCCAGCACCCTCCTTAGCGGGGGGGTTGGCGGGGAGCTGTTTTTT
CASTLLSGGVGGELFF
>-|TRBJ2-7|-|TRBV10-3
TGTGCCATCAGTGAAAGTACCTACGAGCAGTACTTC
CAISESTYEQYF
>many|TRBJ1-5|-|TRBV12-3/TRBV12-4
TGTGCCAGCAGTCAAGGGCGGTTCAATCAGCCCCAGCATTTT
CASSQGRFNQPQHF
>-|TRBJ2-1|-|TRBV29-1
TGCAGCGTTGACCGGGACATCGACAATGAGCAGTTCTTC
CSVDRDIDNEQFF
>-|TRBJ1-2|-|TRBV9
TGTGCCAGCCAAGGAGGACATTCCTATGGCTACACCTTC
CASQGGHSYGYTF
>-|TRBJ2-1|TRBD1|TRBV4-2
TGTGCCAGCAGCTTTGGACAGGGGAGGAATGAGCAGTTCTTC
CASSFGQGRNEQFF
>many|TRBJ2-7|-|TRBV12-3/TRBV12-4
TGTGCCAGCAGTTTAATTGGTCAACCCTACGAGCAGTACTTC
CASSLIGQPYEQYF
>few|TRBJ1-5|-|TRBV15
TGTGCCACCAGCAGAGATCGGGGCGGCCCAAAGCCCCAGCATTTT
CATSRDRGGPKPQHF
>many|TRBJ2-7|-|TRBV7-9
TGTGCCAGCAGCGGAAAGGAGGCTCGCGAGCAGTACTTC
CASSGKEAREQYF
>few|TRBJ2-2|-|TRBV4-1
TGCGCCAGCAGCCACGCCAACACCGGGGAGCTGTTTTTT
CASSHANTGELFF
>many|TRBJ1-4|TRBD1|TRBV6-1
TGTGCCAGCAGTGGGAGGGACAGGGGTTTTTTCACTAATGAAAAACTGTTTTTT
CASSGRDRGFFTNEKLFF
>many|TRBJ2-5|TRBD1|TRBV4-2
TGTGCCAGCAGCCAAGCAAGCGACAGGGGGCAGGAGACCCAGTACTTC
CASSQASDRGQETQYF
>many|TRBJ1-2|-|TRBV7-2
TGTGCCAGCCGCACCGTAGATGGCTACACCTTC
CASRTVDGYTF
>few|TRBJ1-1|TRBD1|TRBV27
TGTGCCAGCAGTTCGGGACAGGGCATGGGAGAAGCTTTCTTT
CASSSGQGMGEAFF
>few|TRBJ2-1|-|TRBV29-1
TGCAGCGTCATTTTACGCAATGAGCAGTTCTTC
CSVILRNEQFF
>-|TRBJ2-7|TRBD2|TRBV20-1
TGCAGTGCTAGTGGGGAGGGCGGCGAGCAGTACTTC
CSASGEGGEQYF
>many|TRBJ2-2|-|TRBV7-3
TGTGCCAGCACCTCTAGGAGCGAGTCCAACACCGGGGAGCTGTTTTTT
CASTSRSESNTGELFF
>many|TRBJ2-3|-|TRBV7-6
TGTGCCAGCAGCTTAGACTACACAGATACGCAGTATTTT
CASSLDYTDTQYF
>many|TRBJ1-2|-|TRBV10-3
TGTGCCATCAGTGACCGGGGAAACTATGGCTACACCTTC
CAISDRGNYGYTF
>many|TRBJ2-1|TRBD2|TRBV12-3/TRBV12-4
TGTGCCAGCAGTTTAGTTAGCGGGGGTTACAATGAGCAGTTCTTC
CASSLVSGGYNEQFF
>few|TRBJ1-3|TRBD1|TRBV15
TGTGCCACCAGCCCAGACAGGGCTGGAAACACCATATATTTT
CATSPDRAGNTIYF
>many|TRBJ2-4|-|TRBV5-6
TGTGCCAGCAGCTTGGCCATGGCAACCCGGATGAGGAACATTCAGTACTTC
CASSLAMATRMRNIQYF
>-|TRBJ1-1|-|TRBV13
TGTGCCAGCAGCTCAGGGACTACTCCTGGGAGGAACACTGAAGCTTTCTTT
CASSSGTTPGRNTEAFF
>-|TRBJ2-1|-|TRBV7-9
TGTGCCAGCAGCTTCCCCGGAGGCAATGAGCAGTTATTC
CASSFPGGNEQLF
>-|TRBJ1-1|TRBD1|TRBV19
TGTGCCAGTAGTACCTCCGGGACAGGGGGCGTTAACACTGAAGCTTTCTTT
CASSTSGTGGVNTEAFF